A single sample is the source of the 17 T cell receptor beta chains below, sequenced in a study of blood T cell repertoires in COVID-19 (dated by TCRdb to the early 2020s). Receptors were amplified or captured by the immunoSEQ multiplex PCR assay. Entries here come from immuneACCESS through TCRdb and include only in-frame sequences with V and J called. Some clones fail to appear in such tables; in the studies checked, an unresolved V gene covers under half of the shortfall, and the cause of the remainder is unknown. Recorded for this sample are approximately 85,000 clones; roughly 89% of them occurred a single time. The top ten constitute 25% to 30% of the sample. Specimen: peripheral blood. These receptors were collected from a man over 45 with active or convalescent COVID-19.

The chain has TRBV4-1 and TRBJ2-3, with a tentative D call TRBD2 (6 bases). This CDR3 spans 17 amino acids. CDR1 and CDR2 from the germline V gene are MGHRA and YSYEKL. V lost 1 base, J lost 0 bases, and 14 bases lay in between. The CDR3 loop is CASSQGGAGSSTDTQYF. In DNA form, the CDR3 reads TGCGCCAGCAGCCAAGGGGGAGCGGGTTCTAGCACAGATACGCAGTATTTT.

The chain carries TRBV30 and TRBJ2-2; 11 nucleotides line up with TRBD2. V trimming: 5 bases; J trimming: 4 bases; junction bases outside the gene matches: 6. The CDR3 runs 15 residues. Germline V lookup: CDR1 GTSNPN, CDR2 SVGIG (reference sequence). The CDR3 region has the DNA TGTGCCTGGGATTTAGGGACTAGCGGCACCGGGGAGCTGTTTTTT. Translating gives CAWDLGTSGTGELFF.

The chain recombines TRBV7-9 with TRBJ2-5, with 7 bases matching TRBD2. V lost 5 bases and J lost 5; bases outside the gene matches: 8. The CDR3 covers 14 residues. The germline gives CDR1 SEHNR, CDR2 FQNEAQ (reference sequence). The CDR3 bases are TGTGCCAGCAGCCTAGGACTAGGTTTTGAGACCCAGTACTTC. Translation: CASSLGLGFETQYF.

This clone was counted a few times. The V call is TRBV3-1 (or the pseudogene TRBV3-2), the J call TRBJ2-7, with TRBD2 as a possible D gene (6 bases). The V gene's germline CDR1 is LGHDT and CDR2 YNNKEL (reference sequence). V lost 1 base to trimming and J lost 6 bases, with 7 bases between them. The CDR3 spans 12 residues. CDR3 loop: CASSQAAGEQYF. The CDR3, as DNA: TGTGCCAGCAGCCAAGCAGCGGGCGAGCAGTACTTC.

This chain links TRBV28 with TRBJ2-5, with D possibly being TRBD1 (5 bases). This CDR3 contains 12 residues. Looked up from germline, CDR1 is MDHEN and CDR2 is SYDVKM. V lost 11 bases and J 5 bases, leaving 15 bases between the germline ends. CDR3: CASNQGGETQYF. The DNA for the CDR3 is TGTGCCTCCAATCAGGGCGGTGAGACCCAGTACTTC.

The chain carries TRBV27 and TRBJ1-6; the D gene is possibly TRBD1 (5 bases). V lost 10 bases to trimming and J lost 0 bases, with 10 bases between them. This CDR3 contains 14 residues. The germline CDR1 and CDR2 sequences are MNHEY and SMNVEV (reference sequence). The CDR3 here is CATGGSSYNSPLHF. CDR3 DNA: TGTGCCACCGGGGGGAGCTCCTATAATTCACCCCTCCACTTT.

For this clone: At one end the junction does not follow the germline gene, possibly because of a read error. This chain joins TRBV29-1 and TRBJ1-4; a weak D match, TRBD1 (6 bases). There are 15 residues in the CDR3. Germline values: CDR1 SQVTM, CDR2 ANQGSEA. CDR3 coding DNA: TGCAGCGCTGAAAGGTGGCAGGGGCCTAATGAAAAACTGTTTTTT. Its protein is CSAERWQGPNEKLFF.

This clone was detected once. The CDR3 coding sequence is TGTGCCAGCAGTACCAACTCTAGGACTAGCGCCTACGAGCAGTACTTC. Translating gives CASSTNSRTSAYEQYF. V usage is TRBV2 and J usage is TRBJ2-7, with 9 bases fitting TRBD2. Trimming took 5 bases from V and 2 from J; bases not matched to a gene: 10. The CDR3 length is 16 residues. CDR1 and CDR2 from the germline V gene are SNHLY and FYNNEI.

The V gene is TRBV6-1, the J gene TRBJ2-7, with D perhaps TRBD1 (5 bases). Looked up from germline, CDR1 is MNHNS and CDR2 is SASEGT. The CDR3 covers 11 residues. V was cut by 6 bases and J by 12 bases, with 15 bases left in between. As DNA, the CDR3 is TGTGCCAGCAGCCGAGGCAGGGTCTGGTACTTC. It yields the protein CASSRGRVWYF.

The J gene is TRBJ2-7, the V gene TRBV21-1; TRBD2 reflects the table's D call only, with no check against the DNA. TRBV21-1 is a listed pseudogene. The CDR3 loop spans 21 amino acids. This CDR3 reads CASSKLIPPAMKQSGIYEQYF. DNA for the CDR3: TGTGCCAGCAGCAAATTGATACCCCCCGCAATGAAACAGAGCGGGATCTACGAGCAGTACTTC.

The V and J genes are TRBV24-1 and TRBJ1-4; D unclear. Germline V gives CDR1 KGHDR, CDR2 SFDVKD. V gave up 5 bases and J gave up 8 bases, with 11 bases separating them. CDR3 length equals 13 residues. CDR3 residues: CATSVPGGEKLFF. The CDR3 region has the DNA TGTGCCACCAGTGTACCTGGAGGGGAAAAACTGTTTTTT.

This clone appeared a single time. CDR3 protein: CASSYRGGVRNEQFF. The CDR3 DNA sequence: TGTGCCAGCAGTTACAGGGGGGGCGTAAGGAATGAGCAGTTCTTC. The chain employs TRBV6-5 and TRBJ2-1, with a tentative D call TRBD2 (7 bases). Germline V gives CDR1 MNHEY, CDR2 SVGAGI. The CDR3 has 15 residues. The V end lost 2 bases, the J end lost 7 bases, and 15 bases lay between the germline ends.

The chain joins TRBV3-1 (or the pseudogene TRBV3-2) to TRBJ2-2; D not resolved. Germline-derived CDR1 and CDR2 are LGHDT and YNNKEL (reference sequence). V lost 3 bases to trimming and J lost 0 bases, with 5 bases between them. The CDR3 contains 14 residues. CDR3 sequence reads: CASSHPANTGELFF. DNA for the CDR3: TGTGCCAGCAGCCACCCGGCGAACACCGGGGAGCTGTTTTTT.

This clone appeared a single time. The chain recombines TRBV12-3 or TRBV12-4 with TRBJ2-1; D gene uncertain. Trimming pared 2 bases from V and 7 bases from J, leaving 6 bases between. The CDR3 runs 12 residues. The CDR3 nucleotides are TGTGCCAGCAGTTTATGGGCGAATGAGCAGTTCTTC. It codes for CASSLWANEQFF.

The chain combines TRBV2 with TRBJ1-1; TRBD1 might be the D (6 bases). This CDR3 is built from 15 residues. Germline CDR1 reads SNHLY; CDR2 reads FYNNEI. V gave up 4 bases and J gave up 4 bases, with 16 bases separating them. The CDR3 DNA follows: TGTGCCAGCAGTGTGTCGTTACAGGGCATCACTGAAGCTTTCTTT. It is translated as CASSVSLQGITEAFF.

The J gene is TRBJ1-2, the V gene TRBV6-6; 8 bases line up with TRBD1. This CDR3 is built from 16 residues. Per the germline V gene, CDR1 is MNHNY and CDR2 is SVGAGI (reference sequence). V was pared by 6 bases and J by 0 bases, with 9 bases of the junction left unmatched. The CDR3 reads CASRSGTGRANYGYTF. The CDR3 bases are TGTGCCAGCAGATCCGGGACAGGCCGAGCTAACTATGGCTACACCTTC.

V and J are TRBV11-2 and TRBJ1-2; 7 nucleotides line up with TRBD1. Per the germline V gene, CDR1 is SGHAT and CDR2 is FQNNGV. V lost 3 bases and J lost 4; bases outside the gene matches: 11. This CDR3 is 16 amino acids long. Here the CDR3 DNA reads TGTGCCAGCAGCTTCACGGCCCCGACAGGGAGCTATGGCTACACCTTC. Its translation: CASSFTAPTGSYGYTF.